The source of this T cell receptor beta chain is a study of T cells expressing NK-cell markers. TCRdb re-called the 5' RACE reads and catalogs CDR3 proteins one per entry, DNA excluded. This sample carries under 500,000 distinct CDR3 sequences, with approximately 6.8% going to the ten biggest clones. Germline V gene data show CDR1 as SGHNT and CDR2 as YYREEE (reference sequence). This CDR3 is built from 16 residues. Sample: blood T cells: a sorted CD56 or NKG2C T cell subset, CD4+ or CD8+ T cells, or bulk PBMC T cells (not recorded which). The clonotype was recovered from a woman between 18 and 69 years old in good health. This rearrangement joins TRBV5-4 to TRBJ2-3; TCRdb's D call of TRBD2 is untestable without DNA. CDR3 loop: CASSTPAGGRTDTQYF.